The source of this TCR beta chain is a study of T cell changes during pregnancy in multiple sclerosis. TCRdb's copy holds only in-frame clones and misses some; the assay was immunoSEQ multiplex PCR. This sample has 33,000 or so clones, with 92% found just once. The CDR3 totals 16 residues. Germline V lookup: CDR1 SGHRS, CDR2 YFSETQ. Germline trimming cut 4 bases from V and 0 bases from J; bases unmatched to any gene: 6. The clonotype was recovered from a female donor in good health, enrolled as a control in a pregnancy study. This sequence joins TRBV5-1 and TRBJ2-5; 10 bases are a match to TRBD2. The sample here was CD4+ T cells from peripheral blood mononuclear cells, taken in the third trimester of pregnancy. The CDR3 DNA follows: TGCGCCAGCAGCCTACTAACTAGCGGGAACCAAGAGACCCAGTACTTC. Translation gives CASSLLTSGNQETQYF. The whole variable domain, filled in from reference TRBV5-1 and TRBJ2-5, reads KAGVTQTPRYLIKTRGQQVTLSCSPISGHRSVSWYQQTPGQGLQFLFEYFSETQRNKGNFPGRFSGRQFSNSRSEMNVSTLELGDSALYLCASSLLTSGNQETQYFGPGTRLLVL.